Each of the 24 T cell receptor beta chains below was sequenced from the same sample in a study of shared clonotypes between healthy human individuals. Method: immunoSEQ multiplex PCR; TCRdb's copy keeps in-frame clones and lacks some. Found here are 850,000 to 1,200,000 clones, around 75% of them singletons; the top ten hold roughly 1.5%. Input material: memory CD4+ T cells sorted from blood. Subset specified: CD45RA-negative fraction. The source is a man aged 18 to 29 in good health.

This clone was detected only once. The rearrangement joins TRBV4-3 to TRBJ1-4; the D is unclear. The CDR3 contains 13 residues. Trimming left V 4 bases short and J 5 bases short, with 8 bases between. Per the germline V gene, CDR1 is LGHNA and CDR2 is YSLEER. In DNA, the CDR3 is TGCGCCAGCAGCCTGACGGAAAATGAAAAACTGTTTTTT. Its translation is CASSLTENEKLFF.

This rearrangement joins TRBV9 to TRBJ2-5; TRBD2 is a possible D gene (6 bases). Looked up from germline, CDR1 is SGDLS and CDR2 is YYNGEE. Trimming shortened V by 0 bases and J by 0 bases, and 9 bases separated the two germline ends. The CDR3 is 15 residues long. This CDR3 is CASSVGSGYQETQYF. The CDR3 region has the DNA TGTGCCAGCAGCGTAGGTAGCGGATACCAAGAGACCCAGTACTTC.

The chain is built from TRBV5-1 and TRBJ1-2, with D perhaps matching TRBD1 (6 bases). The CDR3 length is 13 residues. V shed 4 bases and J shed 4 bases, with 11 bases lying between them. The V gene's germline CDR1 is SGHRS and CDR2 YFSETQ. The CDR3, as DNA: TGCGCCAGCAGCCAAACACAGGGCTATGGCTACACCTTC. Its protein is CASSQTQGYGYTF.

The chain couples TRBV5-1 to TRBJ1-1, with D unresolved. The V end lost 5 bases, the J end lost 4 bases, and 15 bases lay between the germline ends. This CDR3 region has 14 residues. Germline loops: CDR1 SGHRS, CDR2 YFSETQ. The CDR3 loop reads CASSRDLVGTEAFF. The DNA for the CDR3 is TGCGCCAGCAGTAGGGATCTGGTGGGCACTGAAGCTTTCTTT.

This clone was detected only once. The CDR3 sequence: CASSEAPAGEQYF. For the CDR3, the DNA is TGTGCCAGCAGTGAAGCGCCGGCAGGCGAGCAGTACTTC. V is TRBV2 and J is TRBJ2-7; the D is unclear. V lost 0 bases and J 6 bases, leaving 9 bases between the germline ends. The CDR3 sequence is 13 residues long. The germline V gene encodes CDR1 SNHLY and CDR2 FYNNEI. The variable domain in full, with the rest retrieved from reference TRBV2 and TRBJ2-7, is EPEVTQTPSHQVTQMGQEVILRCVPISNHLYFYWYRQILGQKVEFLVSFYNNEISEKSEIFDDQFSVERPDGSNFTLKIRSTKLEDSAMYFCASSEAPAGEQYFGPGTRLTVT.

The rearrangement links TRBV10-2 to TRBJ1-1, with 9 bases fitting TRBD1. Looked up from germline, CDR1 is WSHSY and CDR2 is SAAADI. V trimming: 6 bases; J trimming: 5 bases; junction bases outside the gene matches: 7. The CDR3 is 14 residues long. This chain's CDR3 is CASRGTGGQTEAFF. CDR3 bases: TGCGCCAGCAGGGGCACAGGGGGCCAGACTGAAGCTTTCTTT.

Details on this clone: Germline is not matched at one junction end, which may reflect a read error. The V call is TRBV5-1, the J call TRBJ2-7; D is unresolved. This CDR3 has 14 amino acids. Germline assignment: CDR1 SGHRS and CDR2 YFSETQ. The DNA for the CDR3 is TGCGCCAGCAGTTTGGGCGCTGCCGCTCACGAGCAGTACTTC. Amino acid sequence: CASSLGAAAHEQYF.

This chain links TRBV7-9 with TRBJ2-5, with D possibly being TRBD1 or TRBD2 (5 bases each). This CDR3 contains 14 residues. CDR1 is SEHNR, CDR2 FQNEAQ, per germline (reference sequence). V lost 4 bases to trimming and J lost 0 bases, with 9 bases between them. CDR3: CASSYLGHQETQYF. The CDR3 DNA reads TGTGCCAGCAGCTACTTGGGACACCAAGAGACCCAGTACTTC.

As concerns this clone: Other DNA sequences in this sample translate to the same CDR3. V gene TRBV28 combines with J gene TRBJ1-2; D is undetermined. V shed 1 base and J shed 5 bases, with 8 bases lying between them. Germline V lookup: CDR1 MDHEN, CDR2 SYDVKM. This CDR3 spans 13 amino acids. CDR3 DNA sequence: TGTGCCAGCAGTTTATTACAAAATTATGGCTACACCTTC. Translated: CASSLLQNYGYTF.

The chain is built from TRBV30 and TRBJ1-3; TRBD1 matches 10 bases. Germline V gene sequence: CDR1 GTSNPN, CDR2 SVGIG (reference sequence). The V segment lost 1 base and the J segment 2 bases; nucleotides outside the gene matches: 2. CDR3 length: 15 amino acids. In DNA, the CDR3 is TGTGCCTGGAGTGCGACAGGGGGCACTGGAAACACCATATATTTT. Translated: CAWSATGGTGNTIYF.

This clone has just a few counts. The V call is TRBV2, the J call TRBJ2-1; TRBD1 agrees at 7 bases. The germline gives CDR1 SNHLY, CDR2 FYNNEI. V shed 7 bases, J shed 5 bases, and the junction held 8 bases outside the gene matches. There are 14 residues in the CDR3. Here the CDR3 DNA reads TGTGCCAGCACCCCGGGACAGACGAACAATGAGCAGTTCTTC. Protein product: CASTPGQTNNEQFF.

The V gene is TRBV6-6, the J gene TRBJ1-2; D perhaps matches TRBD1 (5 bases). Looked up from germline, CDR1 is MNHNY and CDR2 is SVGAGI (reference sequence). This CDR3 region has 11 residues. Trimming took 6 bases from V and 8 from J, leaving 10 bases between them. This CDR3 reads CASSHRQGYTF. The CDR3 region has the DNA TGTGCCAGCAGCCACAGGCAGGGCTACACCTTC.

This rearrangement joins TRBV2 to TRBJ2-7; 11 positions match TRBD2. The germline V gene encodes CDR1 SNHLY and CDR2 FYNNEI. V lost 5 bases and J lost 3; bases outside the gene matches: 3. The CDR3 is 14 amino acids. CDR3: CASSIGLAGYEQYF. The CDR3 DNA sequence: TGTGCCAGCAGTATAGGACTAGCGGGCTACGAGCAGTACTTC. The variable domain in full, completed from reference TRBV2 and TRBJ2-7, reads EPEVTQTPSHQVTQMGQEVILRCVPISNHLYFYWYRQILGQKVEFLVSFYNNEISEKSEIFDDQFSVERPDGSNFTLKIRSTKLEDSAMYFCASSIGLAGYEQYFGPGTRLTVT.

This chain links TRBV7-2 with TRBJ2-7; 9 nucleotides align to TRBD1. The CDR3 loop spans 14 amino acids. Germline loops: CDR1 SGHTA, CDR2 FQGNSA. J lost 3 bases, V lost 5 bases, and 5 bases had no gene match. CDR3 sequence (DNA): TGTGCCAGCAGCCCCGGGACAGGGCTCTACGAGCAGTACTTC. Translating gives CASSPGTGLYEQYF.

The chain links TRBV25-1 to TRBJ2-7; weak D call: TRBD1 (6 bases). Germline V gene sequence: CDR1 MGHDK, CDR2 SYGVNS. The CDR3 is 14 residues long. Trimming shortened V by 1 base and J by 7 bases, and 14 bases separated the two germline ends. This chain's CDR3 is CASSESRGNREQYF. For the CDR3, the DNA is TGTGCCAGCAGTGAATCTAGGGGGAATCGGGAGCAGTACTTC.

The CDR3 loop is CAWSVNRLPFF. Written as DNA, the CDR3 is TGTGCCTGGAGTGTAAACAGGCTACCTTTCTTC. This chain links TRBV30 with TRBJ2-1, with D possibly being TRBD1 (5 bases). The CDR3 has 11 residues. V was clipped by 0 bases and J by 16 bases, with 13 bases between them. Germline CDR1 is GTSNPN and CDR2 is SVGIG (reference sequence).

The rearrangement joins TRBV27 to TRBJ1-5; maybe TRBD1 (6 bases). V was trimmed by 8 bases and J by 4 bases, leaving 21 bases between them. This CDR3 is 16 amino acids long. Germline V gene sequence: CDR1 MNHEY, CDR2 SMNVEV (reference sequence). The CDR3 sequence: CASGPTRTAINQPQHF. Here the CDR3 DNA reads TGTGCCAGCGGACCGACGAGGACAGCTATTAATCAGCCCCAGCATTTT.

The chain is built from TRBV7-2 and TRBJ1-1; tentative D call: TRBD1 (5 bases). Germline V lookup: CDR1 SGHTA, CDR2 FQGNSA. With 1 base removed from V and 7 bases from J, the gap between germline ends came to 10 bases. This CDR3 region has 13 residues. CDR3 region: CASSLGGGVEAFF. The CDR3 nucleotides are TGTGCCAGCAGCTTAGGTGGGGGAGTTGAAGCTTTCTTT.

This clone was counted only a few times. The rearrangement uses TRBV7-6 and TRBJ2-3; possibly TRBD2 for D (5 bases). V dropped 2 bases and J dropped 0 bases, with 9 bases sitting between them. CDR1 SGHVS and CDR2 FNYEAQ come from the germline V gene. The CDR3 is 15 amino acids. CDR3 in amino acids: CASSLLGASTDTQYF. For the CDR3, the DNA is TGTGCCAGCAGCTTACTGGGAGCTAGCACAGATACGCAGTATTTT.

Regarding this clone: This sample also contains other DNA sequences that code for the same CDR3. The chain is built from TRBV7-2 and TRBJ2-7, with D possibly being TRBD1 (6 bases). Germline V gene data show CDR1 as SGHTA and CDR2 as FQGNSA. The V end was cut by 2 bases, the J end by 1 base, with 6 bases between. The CDR3 length is 13 residues. This chain's CDR3 is CASSLRGSYEQYF. In nucleotides, the CDR3 is TGTGCCAGCAGCTTAAGGGGGTCCTACGAGCAGTACTTC.

The chain combines TRBV10-3 with TRBJ2-1; 7 nucleotides align to TRBD1. Germline V gene sequence: CDR1 ENHRY, CDR2 SYGVKD. Unmatched junction bases numbered 17, after V lost 10 bases and J lost 5 bases. This CDR3 region has 16 residues. CDR3 in DNA: TGTGCCACCGCCCGGCAAGGGGGCTCGGTGGACAATGAGCAGTTCTTC. This sequence encodes CATARQGGSVDNEQFF.

The V and J genes are TRBV2 and TRBJ2-7; D is unclear. In germline, CDR1 is SNHLY, CDR2 FYNNEI. This CDR3 is 14 amino acids long. V shed 6 bases and J shed 5 bases, with 17 bases lying between them. The CDR3 region is CASRPDIVRHEQYF. CDR3 DNA sequence: TGTGCCAGCAGGCCTGATATCGTGCGCCACGAGCAGTACTTC. The entire variable domain, with the rest obtained from reference TRBV2 and TRBJ2-7, is as follows: EPEVTQTPSHQVTQMGQEVILRCVPISNHLYFYWYRQILGQKVEFLVSFYNNEISEKSEIFDDQFSVERPDGSNFTLKIRSTKLEDSAMYFCASRPDIVRHEQYFGPGTRLTVT.

This chain uses TRBV30 with TRBJ2-5, with D perhaps matching TRBD1 (6 bases). V shed 1 base and J shed 3 bases, with 12 bases lying between them. CDR1 and CDR2 (germline): GTSNPN, SVGIG (reference sequence). The CDR3 runs 14 residues. CDR3 in amino acids: CAWSGGGKKETQYF. The DNA of the CDR3 is TGTGCCTGGAGTGGAGGGGGAAAAAAAGAGACCCAGTACTTC.

This clone was picked up one time. The rearrangement joins TRBV18 to TRBJ2-3; 13 bases agree with TRBD2. The trim removed 3 bases at V and 1 base at J, leaving 7 bases unmatched. This CDR3 contains 18 residues. From germline, CDR1 is KGHSH and CDR2 LQKENI. The CDR3 loop reads CASSPTSGGPRRTDTQYF. The CDR3 DNA reads as TGTGCCAGCTCACCGACTAGCGGGGGGCCCCGACGCACAGATACGCAGTATTTT.